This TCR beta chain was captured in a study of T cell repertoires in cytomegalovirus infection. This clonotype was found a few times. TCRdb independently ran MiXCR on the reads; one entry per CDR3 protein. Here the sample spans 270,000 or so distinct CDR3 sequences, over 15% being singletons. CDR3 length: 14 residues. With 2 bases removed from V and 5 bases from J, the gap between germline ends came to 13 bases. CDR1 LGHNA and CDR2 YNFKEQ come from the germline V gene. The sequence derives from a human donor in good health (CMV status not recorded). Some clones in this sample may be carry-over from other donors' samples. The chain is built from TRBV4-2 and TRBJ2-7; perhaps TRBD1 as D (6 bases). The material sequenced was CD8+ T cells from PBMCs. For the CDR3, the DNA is TGTGCCAGCAGCCAACTAGGACAGTCGGACGAGCAGTACTTC. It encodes CASSQLGQSDEQYF.